Ten or more counts support the clone carrying this TCR beta chain. This specimen comes from a study of T cells in Graves' hyperthyroidism and ophthalmopathy. The investigators amplified TCR beta CDR3 regions from RNA transcripts. Initially, a first-round RT-PCR of the TCR CDR3 employed the HTBI primer set. TCRdb analysed the multiplex PCR reads with MiXCR anew, one entry per CDR3 protein. The data show nearly 750,000 distinct CDR3 sequences, with about 35% seen just once and roughly 30% held by the top ten. The CDR3 is 14 amino acids. CDR1 and CDR2 from the germline V gene are SGHTA and FQGNSA. Trimming took off 1 base at V and 6 bases at J, with 9 bases between the two ends.

This chain connects TRBV7-2 to TRBJ1-4, with TRBD1 as a possible D gene (6 bases). The receptor was derived from a woman between 40 and 50 years old with Graves' hyperthyroidism. Specimen: blood. The CDR3 DNA sequence: TGTGCCAGCAGCTTAGGACAGGCAGATGAAAAACTGTTTTTT. This codes for CASSLGQADEKLFF.